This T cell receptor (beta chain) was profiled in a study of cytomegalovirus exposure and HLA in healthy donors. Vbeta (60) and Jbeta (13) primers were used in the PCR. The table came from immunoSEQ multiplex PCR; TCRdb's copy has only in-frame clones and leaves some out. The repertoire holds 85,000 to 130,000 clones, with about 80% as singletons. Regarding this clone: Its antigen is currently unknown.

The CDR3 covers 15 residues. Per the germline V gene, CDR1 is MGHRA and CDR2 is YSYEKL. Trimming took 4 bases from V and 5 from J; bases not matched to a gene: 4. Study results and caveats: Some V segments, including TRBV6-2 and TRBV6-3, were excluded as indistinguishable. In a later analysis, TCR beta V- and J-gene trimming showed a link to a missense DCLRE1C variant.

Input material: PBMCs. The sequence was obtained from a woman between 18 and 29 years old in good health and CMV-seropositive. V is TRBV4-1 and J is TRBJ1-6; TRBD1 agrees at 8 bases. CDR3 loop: CASSRKTGDNSPLHF. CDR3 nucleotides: TGCGCCAGCAGCCGTAAGACAGGGGATAATTCACCCCTCCACTTT.